This T cell receptor beta chain was sequenced for a study of T cells in Graves' hyperthyroidism and ophthalmopathy. This clonotype was observed many times. PBMCs came from around 10 ml fresh peripheral blood. The source material, RNA transcripts, was used to amplify TCR beta CDR3 regions. During a first-round RT-PCR of the TCR CDR3, the HTBI primer set was used. TCRdb redid the calling of the multiplex PCR reads with MiXCR, one entry per CDR3 protein. The table includes 550,000 to 650,000 distinct CDR3 sequences, 14% detected once. Sequencing used blood. The receptor was isolated from a woman aged 40 to 49 with Graves' hyperthyroidism.

CDR3 coding DNA: TGTGCCAGCAGTTACTCTTTCTCCTCTCAATACAATGAGCAGTTCTTC. Translated, it gives CASSYSFSSQYNEQFF. The chain joins TRBV6-6 to TRBJ2-1; no definite D call. The CDR3 is 16 amino acids. The V gene lost 0 bases and the J gene lost 4 bases, with 13 bases spanning the gap. Germline V lookup: CDR1 MNHNY, CDR2 SVGAGI (reference sequence).